The 23 T cell receptor beta chains in this list originate from one sample, sequenced in a study of blood T cell repertoires in COVID-19. Measured with immunoSEQ multiplex PCR; TCRdb has only the in-frame clones, and not every one. The sample holds 55,000 to 75,000 clones, around three quarters seen once. The sequenced sample consisted of peripheral blood. Receptor source: a woman in her 70s with acute or convalescent COVID-19.

This chain links TRBV5-6 with TRBJ1-2, with D uncertain. V was trimmed by 5 bases and J by 3 bases, leaving 20 bases between them. The CDR3 loop spans 16 amino acids. Per germline, CDR1 SGHDT and CDR2 YYEEEE. CDR3 DNA sequence: TGTGCCAGCAGTCATTTAAGGCCCCTCCGGGACTATGGCTACACCTTC. Protein sequence: CASSHLRPLRDYGYTF.

The CDR3 DNA sequence: TGTGCCAGCAGCCGGGACAGGGGCACTGAAGCTTTCTTT. Translation gives CASSRDRGTEAFF. V and J are TRBV6-5 and TRBJ1-1; TRBD1 agrees at 10 bases. This CDR3 spans 13 amino acids. V shed 6 bases, J shed 4 bases, and the junction held 2 bases outside the gene matches. In germline, CDR1 is MNHEY, CDR2 SVGAGI.

V gene TRBV7-2 combines with J gene TRBJ2-2, with 12 nucleotides matching TRBD2. The CDR3 totals 18 residues. V lost 5 bases, J lost 2 bases, and 9 bases stayed unmatched. Per germline, CDR1 SGHTA and CDR2 FQGNSA. As DNA, the CDR3 is TGTGCCAGCAGCCCCAAGACTAGCGGGGGCCCCAACACCGGGGAGCTGTTTTTT. Protein: CASSPKTSGGPNTGELFF.

The CDR3 DNA is TGTGCCAGCAGCGTAAGATTAGATTCACCCCTCCACTTT. This gives the protein CASSVRLDSPLHF. V usage is TRBV7-2 and J usage is TRBJ1-6; D uncertain. The ends were cut back, 5 bases at V and 8 bases at J, with 10 bases in the middle. The CDR3 has 13 amino acids. The germline V gene encodes CDR1 SGHTA and CDR2 FQGNSA.

The genes are TRBV5-5 and TRBJ2-7, with D possibly TRBD1 on 5 matching bases. The CDR3 loop spans 14 amino acids. CDR1 and CDR2 (germline): SGHKS, YYEKEE (reference sequence). Trimming cost V 0 bases and J 2 bases, with 9 bases left between them. CDR3 loop: CASSLAQAPYEQYF. In DNA, the CDR3 is TGTGCCAGCAGCTTGGCACAGGCCCCCTACGAGCAGTACTTC.

The genes are TRBV18 and TRBJ1-2; 8 nucleotides match TRBD1. Germline-derived CDR1 and CDR2 are KGHSH and LQKENI. The CDR3 is 14 amino acids. J gave up 6 bases and V 2 bases, and 5 bases lay outside the gene matches. CDR3 sequence reads: CASSPREQGDGYTF. CDR3 in DNA: TGTGCCAGCTCACCAAGGGAACAGGGGGATGGCTACACCTTC. Filled out from reference TRBV18 and TRBJ1-2, the complete variable domain reads NAGVMQNPRHLVRRRGQEARLRCSPMKGHSHVYWYRQLPEEGLKFMVYLQKENIIDESGMPKERFSAEFPKEGPSILRIQQVVRGDSAAYFCASSPREQGDGYTFGSGTRLTVV.

This clone has just one count. This chain joins TRBV27 and TRBJ1-5, with TRBD1 identical over 9 bases. This CDR3 contains 14 residues. In germline, CDR1 is MNHEY, CDR2 SMNVEV (reference sequence). Trimming at V came to 8 bases and at J to 14 bases, leaving 16 bases not matched to a gene. CDR3 protein: CASGRQTGGQVKHF. DNA of the CDR3: TGTGCCAGCGGAAGACAGACAGGGGGGCAGGTTAAGCATTTT.

The V call is TRBV6-5, the J call TRBJ1-5, with D tentatively TRBD1 (6 bases). This CDR3 is built from 15 residues. Trimming pared 2 bases from V and 3 bases from J, leaving 11 bases between. Germline V gene lookup returns CDR1 MNHEY and CDR2 SVGAGI. In nucleotides, the CDR3 is TGTGCCAGCAGTTACCATTACAGGGACAATCAGCCCCAGCATTTT. It encodes CASSYHYRDNQPQHF.

This chain joins TRBV7-6 and TRBJ2-7; 13 nucleotides align to TRBD2. Per the germline V gene, CDR1 is SGHVS and CDR2 is FNYEAQ. The length of the CDR3 is 18 residues. With 5 bases clipped from V and 2 bases from J, the junction kept 12 bases outside the gene matches. In DNA, the CDR3 is TGTGCCAGCAGCCTAAGGACTAGCGGGAGACAAATACCCTACGAGCAGTACTTC. This sequence encodes CASSLRTSGRQIPYEQYF.

J is TRBJ2-1 and V is TRBV7-2; D is unclear. The germline gives CDR1 SGHTA, CDR2 FQGNSA. The CDR3 has 16 residues. Trimming left V 4 bases short and J 2 bases short, with 15 bases between. CDR3 bases: TGTGCCAGCAGCTCGCGTTCGGCAGGTCCCTACAATGAGCAGTTCTTC. Translating it yields CASSSRSAGPYNEQFF.

V and J are TRBV11-2 and TRBJ1-1, with 9 nucleotides matching TRBD1. Germline assignment: CDR1 SGHAT and CDR2 FQNNGV. Losses at the gene ends were 2 bases for V and 3 bases for J; bases not matched to a gene: 7. The CDR3 sequence is 16 residues long. CDR3 amino acids: CASSLLQGAGHTEAFF. The CDR3 nucleotides read TGTGCCAGCAGCTTATTACAGGGGGCAGGGCACACTGAAGCTTTCTTT. Full variable domain (remainder filled in from reference TRBV11-2 and TRBJ1-1): EAGVAQSPRYKIIEKRQSVAFWCNPISGHATLYWYQQILGQGPKLLIQFQNNGVVDDSQLPKDRFSAERLKGVDSTLKIQPAKLEDSAVYLCASSLLQGAGHTEAFFGQGTRLTVV.

This chain uses TRBV6-2 or TRBV6-3 with TRBJ2-1; D remains unclear. In germline, CDR1 is MNHEY, CDR2 SVGEGT. The V end lost 2 bases, the J end lost 9 bases, and 5 bases lay between the germline ends. The CDR3 is 11 residues long. The CDR3 region has the DNA TGTGCCAGCAGTTACGACACTGAGCAGTTCTTC. Translating gives CASSYDTEQFF.

This chain connects TRBV7-9 to TRBJ2-7; the match to TRBD1 covers 7 bases. The V gene end was trimmed by 5 bases and the J gene end by 5 bases; junction bases not matched to a gene: 6. The CDR3 totals 13 residues. Per the germline V gene, CDR1 is SEHNR and CDR2 is FQNEAQ (reference sequence). Here the CDR3 reads CASSTGVVDEQYF. As DNA, the CDR3 is TGTGCCAGCAGCACAGGGGTTGTCGACGAGCAGTACTTC.

The rearrangement joins TRBV5-1 to TRBJ1-4, with 7 bases aligning to TRBD1. The length of the CDR3 is 15 residues. Unmatched junction bases numbered 4, after V lost 0 bases and J lost 5 bases. The germline V gene has CDR1 SGHRS and CDR2 YFSETQ. The CDR3 bases are TGCGCCAGCAGCTTGGAGGGACAGCCAAATGAAAAACTGTTTTTT. Translation: CASSLEGQPNEKLFF. The whole variable domain, filled in from reference TRBV5-1 and TRBJ1-4, reads KAGVTQTPRYLIKTRGQQVTLSCSPISGHRSVSWYQQTPGQGLQFLFEYFSETQRNKGNFPGRFSGRQFSNSRSEMNVSTLELGDSALYLCASSLEGQPNEKLFFGSGTQLSVL.

The rearrangement joins TRBV5-1 to TRBJ1-6; 10 bases are shared with TRBD1. Germline V gene data show CDR1 as SGHRS and CDR2 as YFSETQ. V shed 9 bases and J 10 bases; nucleotides not matched to a gene: 10. The CDR3 is 14 residues long. The CDR3 spells CATKAGTGDSPLHF. The CDR3 coding sequence is TGCGCCACCAAGGCCGGGACAGGGGACTCACCCCTCCACTTT.

This clone was observed a single time. V is TRBV27 and J is TRBJ1-2, with D possibly TRBD1 on 6 matching bases. Germline CDR1 MNHEY, CDR2 SMNVEV (reference sequence). The V end lost 3 bases, the J end lost 8 bases, and 16 bases lay between the germline ends. The CDR3 length is 14 residues. The CDR3 is CASSFGGQGSGYTF. In DNA, the CDR3 is TGTGCCAGCAGTTTCGGCGGGCAGGGGAGCGGCTACACCTTC.

The CDR3 DNA sequence: TGTGCCACCAGCAGAGATACCGGGATCGAGCAGTACTTC. This gives the protein CATSRDTGIEQYF. This sequence joins TRBV15 and TRBJ2-7; the D gene is possibly TRBD2 (5 bases). This CDR3 spans 13 amino acids. Germline V CDR1 and CDR2: LNHNV, YYDKDF (reference sequence). Trimming stripped 0 bases from V and 6 bases from J, with 9 bases between. The full variable domain, in which reference TRBV15 and TRBJ2-7 provide the parts outside the CDR3, is DAMVIQNPRYQVTQFGKPVTLSCSQTLNHNVMYWYQQKSSQAPKLLFHYYDKDFNNEADTPDNFQSRRPNTSFCFLDIRSPGLGDTAMYLCATSRDTGIEQYFGPGTRLTVT.

A few counts support this clone. V gene TRBV27 combines with J gene TRBJ1-2; no clear D gene. Trimming left V 5 bases short and J 7 bases short, with 17 bases between. Germline CDR1 reads MNHEY; CDR2 reads SMNVEV (reference sequence). The CDR3 has 14 residues. The CDR3 sequence: CASSGNVEGSGYTF. CDR3 nucleotide sequence: TGTGCCAGCAGTGGGAATGTCGAGGGTAGTGGCTACACCTTC.

This clone was seen only once. The V call is TRBV19, the J call TRBJ2-7, with 7 bases lining up with TRBD1. Germline CDR1 and CDR2: LNHDA and SQIVND (reference sequence). The CDR3 runs to 14 residues. V was clipped by 5 bases and J by 0 bases; unmatched bases: 4. CDR3 loop: CASSVGQFSYEQYF. The CDR3 DNA follows: TGTGCCAGTAGTGTGGGACAGTTCTCCTACGAGCAGTACTTC. Full variable domain (rest looked up from reference TRBV19 and TRBJ2-7): DGGITQSPKYLFRKEGQNVTLSCEQNLNHDAMYWYRQDPGQGLRLIYYSQIVNDFQKGDIAEGYSVSREKKESFPLTVTSAQKNPTAFYLCASSVGQFSYEQYFGPGTRLTVT.

This chain links TRBV7-2 with TRBJ2-1; 14 bases align to TRBD2. This CDR3 contains 16 residues. V lost 3 bases and J lost 6; bases outside the gene matches: 4. CDR1 and CDR2 (germline): SGHTA, FQGNSA. The DNA for the CDR3 is TGTGCCAGCAGCTTCGTGGGGACTAGCGGGAGCAATGAGCAGTTCTTC. Its protein product is CASSFVGTSGSNEQFF. The full variable domain, with the rest looked up from reference TRBV7-2 and TRBJ2-1, is GAGVSQSPSNKVTEKGKDVELRCDPISGHTALYWYRQSLGQGLEFLIYFQGNSAPDKSGLPSDRFSAERTGGSVSTLTIQRTQQEDSAVYLCASSFVGTSGSNEQFFGPGTRLTVL.

This clone was seen a handful of times. The rearrangement joins TRBV28 to TRBJ1-1; 9 bases match TRBD1. Germline values: CDR1 MDHEN, CDR2 SYDVKM. CDR3 length: 13 residues. The J segment lost 7 bases and the V segment lost 5 bases, leaving 5 bases of the junction unmatched. CDR3 in amino acids: CASSQSTGGEAFF. CDR3 bases: TGTGCCAGCAGTCAATCGACAGGGGGTGAAGCTTTCTTT.

The chain joins TRBV5-6 to TRBJ2-7, with unresolved D. Trimming left V 5 bases short and J 3 bases short, with 6 bases between. The CDR3 is 11 residues long. Germline values: CDR1 SGHDT, CDR2 YYEEEE. CDR3 sequence reads: CASSKNYEQYF. The CDR3 coding sequence is TGTGCCAGCAGTAAAAACTACGAGCAGTACTTC.

The V gene is TRBV5-8, the J gene TRBJ2-5; 8 nucleotides match TRBD2. Trimming took 0 bases from V and 3 from J; bases not matched to a gene: 7. Germline V gene sequence: CDR1 SGHTS, CDR2 YDEGEE. The CDR3 extends over 16 amino acids. The CDR3 bases are TGTGCCAGCAGCTTGGCCTTCCGGGGGGGAAAAGAGACCCAGTACTTC. Protein product: CASSLAFRGGKETQYF.